These 8 T cell receptor beta chains originate from one sample sequenced in a study of T cell responses to AZD1222 COVID-19 vaccine. The data were produced by immunoSEQ multiplex PCR, yet TCRdb's version contains in-frame clones alone and is incomplete. Of tens of thousands of clones listed, 60% to 85% are singletons. The sequenced sample was peripheral blood, obtained 28 days after the second AZD1222 dose. The receptors originated from an adult who received the AZD1222 COVID-19 vaccine.

Remarks on this clone: The sample contains more than one DNA sequence encoding this CDR3. The chain joins TRBV6-5 to TRBJ1-5; no clear D gene. CDR3 size: 15 residues. V was trimmed by 6 bases and J by 0 bases, leaving 12 bases between them. Per germline, CDR1 MNHEY and CDR2 SVGAGI. The CDR3 DNA reads as TGTGCCAGCAGCCCCCCCACGGATAGCAATCAGCCCCAGCATTTT. Translated, it gives CASSPPTDSNQPQHF.

This clone has just a few counts. The gene calls are TRBV2 and TRBJ2-7; D may correspond to TRBD1 or TRBD2 (5 bases each). The CDR3 spans 14 residues. Germline CDR1 reads SNHLY; CDR2 reads FYNNEI. V lost 6 bases, J lost 2 bases, and 14 bases lay in between. Written as DNA, the CDR3 is TGTGCCAGCAGGAGGGACCTACACGCCTACGAGCAGTACTTC. Amino acid sequence: CASRRDLHAYEQYF.

The chain uses TRBV7-8 and TRBJ2-2; TRBD2 matches at 9 bases. There are 17 residues in the CDR3. The V gene's germline CDR1 is SGHVS and CDR2 FQNEAQ. J lost 4 bases, V lost 6 bases, and 12 bases had no gene match. The CDR3, as DNA: TGTGCCAGCAGGCACCCGAATCCAGCGGGGGGCACCGGGGAGCTGTTTTTT. This codes for CASRHPNPAGGTGELFF.

The chain uses TRBV30 and TRBJ2-1; D possibly corresponds to TRBD1 (6 bases). Germline V gene sequence: CDR1 GTSNPN, CDR2 SVGIG (reference sequence). Between the trimmed V and J ends, which lost 5 bases and 9 bases, there was a span of 17 bases. The CDR3 spans 13 residues. The CDR3 is CAWDPHRVGEQFF. Here the CDR3 DNA reads TGTGCCTGGGATCCACACAGGGTTGGTGAGCAGTTCTTC.

The chain links TRBV21-1 to TRBJ2-5; TRBD2, as called in the table, went unchecked against the DNA. TRBV21-1 is a recognized pseudogene. The CDR3 spans 15 residues. As DNA, the CDR3 is TGTGCCAGCAGCAAAGAAGGTGAGCGACAAGAGACCCAGTACTTC. Its protein is CASSKEGERQETQYF.

V usage is TRBV13 and J usage is TRBJ1-2, with TRBD1 matching over 9 bases. After removal of 0 bases from V and 2 bases from J, the junction contained 1 base not matched to a gene. Germline CDR1 PRHDT, CDR2 FYEKMQ (reference sequence). The CDR3 covers 15 residues. This CDR3 reads CASSLGGTGNYGYTF. The CDR3 nucleotides read TGTGCCAGCAGCTTAGGCGGGACAGGGAACTATGGCTACACCTTC.

The CDR3 here is CASSLSRDSGAEQYF. In DNA, the CDR3 is TGTGCCAGCAGTTTATCCCGGGACTCCGGCGCCGAGCAGTACTTC. The chain employs TRBV28 and TRBJ2-7; D may be TRBD2 (6 bases). The CDR3 is made up of 15 amino acids. Trimming stripped 1 base from V and 6 bases from J, with 16 bases between. Per the germline V gene, CDR1 is MDHEN and CDR2 is SYDVKM.

J is TRBJ1-5 and V is TRBV19; D not certain. CDR1 LNHDA and CDR2 SQIVND come from the germline V gene (reference sequence). The V end lost 6 bases, the J end lost 6 bases, and 12 bases lay between the germline ends. This CDR3 spans 13 amino acids. CDR3 residues: CASSYVEGQPQHF. The DNA of the CDR3 is TGTGCCAGTAGCTACGTGGAGGGTCAGCCCCAGCATTTT.